The 21 T cell receptor beta chains presented below share a single source sample, sequenced in a study of shared clonotypes between healthy human individuals. The repertoire was sequenced with immunoSEQ multiplex PCR; TCRdb's copy has only in-frame clones and lacks some. The repertoire includes nearly 1 million clones, 76% of them detected once, and 1.5% sits in the top ten. Sequencing was performed on memory CD4+ T cells sorted from blood. Subset here: CD45RA-negative fraction. The source of these receptors is a young man in good health.

The J gene is TRBJ1-6, the V gene TRBV19, with D maybe TRBD1 (5 bases). This CDR3 is built from 14 residues. V lost 4 bases and J lost 9, with 13 bases in between. Germline V lookup: CDR1 LNHDA, CDR2 SQIVND (reference sequence). CDR3 loop: CASSTAGVSSPLHF. As DNA, the CDR3 is TGTGCCAGTAGTACCGCGGGGGTTAGTTCACCCCTCCACTTT.

The V call is TRBV2, the J call TRBJ2-7; maybe TRBD2 (6 bases). CDR3 length equals 14 residues. V lost 8 bases and J lost 0, with 14 bases in between. The germline V gene encodes CDR1 SNHLY and CDR2 FYNNEI. The CDR3 DNA is TGTGCCAGCGAGGGCGGGGATAGCTCCTACGAGCAGTACTTC. Translating it yields CASEGGDSSYEQYF.

The chain carries TRBV27 and TRBJ1-5, with 11 bases matching TRBD1. The CDR3 contains 15 residues. Germline V gene lookup returns CDR1 MNHEY and CDR2 SMNVEV (reference sequence). V lost 6 bases, J lost 6 bases, and 7 bases stayed unmatched. CDR3 amino acids: CASSQGTGGRQPQHF. The CDR3 coding sequence is TGTGCCAGCAGCCAAGGGACAGGGGGGCGTCAGCCCCAGCATTTT.

Details on this clone: The sample carries other DNA sequences with the same CDR3. The rearrangement uses TRBV18 and TRBJ2-7; TRBD1 aligns across 10 bases. This CDR3 spans 14 amino acids. V lost 3 bases and J lost 3; bases outside the gene matches: 2. In germline, CDR1 is KGHSH, CDR2 LQKENI. The CDR3 DNA follows: TGTGCCAGCTCACCGGGACAGGGGTTCTACGAGCAGTACTTC. This codes for CASSPGQGFYEQYF. Supplemented by reference TRBV18 and TRBJ2-7, the full variable domain reads NAGVMQNPRHLVRRRGQEARLRCSPMKGHSHVYWYRQLPEEGLKFMVYLQKENIIDESGMPKERFSAEFPKEGPSILRIQQVVRGDSAAYFCASSPGQGFYEQYFGPGTRLTVT.

The chain joins TRBV6-4 to TRBJ1-5; possible D gene TRBD1, 6 bases. The CDR3 contains 13 residues. Germline V lookup: CDR1 MRHNA, CDR2 SNTAGT. Trimming removed 5 bases from V and 6 bases from J, with 11 bases in between. DNA for the CDR3: TGTGCCAGCAGTACCGAGGGGGGTCAGCCCCAGCATTTT. Its translation: CASSTEGGQPQHF.

Here the CDR3 reads CASGPRDRGVYEQYF. DNA for the CDR3: TGTGCCAGCGGACCCCGGGACAGGGGGGTCTACGAGCAGTACTTC. The chain uses TRBV5-6 and TRBJ2-7; 11 bases map to TRBD1. This CDR3 spans 15 amino acids. Germline values: CDR1 SGHDT, CDR2 YYEEEE. V shed 7 bases, J shed 3 bases, and the junction held 9 bases outside the gene matches.

The chain has TRBV30 and TRBJ2-2; 7 bases align to TRBD1. The germline V gene encodes CDR1 GTSNPN and CDR2 SVGIG (reference sequence). CDR3 size: 17 residues. Trimming cost V 2 bases and J 2 bases; bases outside gene matches: 11. The CDR3 nucleotides are TGTGCCTGGAGTTCGCTCTTAGGGGGCGGTAACACCGGGGAGCTGTTTTTT. Its translation: CAWSSLLGGGNTGELFF. Full variable domain (rest looked up from reference TRBV30 and TRBJ2-2): SQTIHQWPATLVQPVGSPLSLECTVEGTSNPNLYWYRQAAGRGLQLLFYSVGIGQISSEVPQNLSASRPQDRQFILSSKKLLLSDSGFYLCAWSSLLGGGNTGELFFGEGSRLTVL.

The chain carries TRBV5-1 and TRBJ2-7; 8 bases are shared with TRBD2. Germline CDR1 reads SGHRS; CDR2 reads YFSETQ. The CDR3 is 14 residues long. With V trimmed by 4 bases and J by 7 bases, 10 bases remained unmatched. The CDR3 coding sequence is TGCGCCAGCAGCGCTACAGCGGGAGCGGGTGAGCAGTACTTC. Encoded protein: CASSATAGAGEQYF.

The rearrangement links TRBV2 to TRBJ2-3; 10 bases are shared with TRBD2. The ends lost 10 bases at V and 2 bases at J; junction bases unmatched: 9. CDR3 length equals 15 residues. The germline V gene has CDR1 SNHLY and CDR2 FYNNEI. CDR3: CATRIAGGPTDTQYF. The CDR3 region has the DNA TGTGCCACTCGGATAGCGGGAGGACCCACAGATACGCAGTATTTT.

This clone was detected a few times. The V call is TRBV19, the J call TRBJ1-1, with D maybe TRBD1 (6 bases). The length of the CDR3 is 15 residues. Trimming shortened V by 4 bases and J by 4 bases, and 16 bases separated the two germline ends. Germline loops: CDR1 LNHDA, CDR2 SQIVND (reference sequence). The chain's CDR3 is CASSTGGIRGTEAFF. The CDR3 nucleotides read TGTGCCAGTAGTACCGGGGGCATCAGGGGCACTGAAGCTTTCTTT.

V is TRBV11-2 and J is TRBJ2-3; no definite D call. The V gene lost 4 bases and the J gene lost 6 bases, with 11 bases spanning the gap. Germline CDR1 is SGHAT and CDR2 is FQNNGV. The CDR3 is 13 amino acids. The CDR3 loop is CASSSDNGDTQYF. The CDR3 coding sequence is TGTGCCAGCAGCTCAGATAATGGGGATACGCAGTATTTT.

The chain joins TRBV2 to TRBJ1-1; D might be TRBD1 (6 bases). CDR1 SNHLY and CDR2 FYNNEI come from the germline V gene. The CDR3 contains 16 residues. Trimming removed 7 bases at V and 0 bases at J, with 18 bases between. In nucleotides, the CDR3 is TGTGCCAGCAACAACAGGGTCACTGCCATGAACACTGAAGCTTTCTTT. This encodes CASNNRVTAMNTEAFF. Complete variable domain (other parts from reference TRBV2 and TRBJ1-1): EPEVTQTPSHQVTQMGQEVILRCVPISNHLYFYWYRQILGQKVEFLVSFYNNEISEKSEIFDDQFSVERPDGSNFTLKIRSTKLEDSAMYFCASNNRVTAMNTEAFFGQGTRLTVV.

The rearrangement uses TRBV7-2 and TRBJ2-1, with TRBD2 matching 10 bases. With V trimmed by 5 bases and J by 3 bases, 13 bases remained unmatched. Germline assignment: CDR1 SGHTA and CDR2 FQGNSA. This CDR3 has 18 residues. The CDR3 loop reads CASSPRPRGTSDYNEQFF. The CDR3 DNA reads TGTGCCAGCAGCCCAAGGCCCCGGGGGACTAGCGACTACAATGAGCAGTTCTTC.

A remark on this clone: The sample carries other DNA sequences with the same CDR3. The V call is TRBV6-1, the J call TRBJ1-1, with 8 bases matching TRBD1. Germline assignment: CDR1 MNHNS and CDR2 SASEGT. The CDR3 is made up of 14 amino acids. J was trimmed by 1 base and V by 5 bases; bases with no gene match: 3. The CDR3, as DNA: TGTGCCAGCAGTAGACAGGGGCAGAACACTGAAGCTTTCTTT. As protein: CASSRQGQNTEAFF.

This clone occurred a few times. The rearrangement links TRBV11-2 to TRBJ2-5; the D call may be TRBD1 or TRBD2 (6 bases each). This CDR3 is 15 amino acids long. The V gene lost 11 bases and the J gene lost 2 bases, with 21 bases spanning the gap. Per germline, CDR1 SGHAT and CDR2 FQNNGV. Written as DNA, the CDR3 is TGTGCCTGCCAGCAGCTCCCGGGGGCTCAAGAGACCCAGTACTTC. Translated: CACQQLPGAQETQYF.

The chain carries TRBV28 and TRBJ2-7, with no clear D. The CDR3 is 14 residues long. V was trimmed by 6 bases and J by 3 bases, leaving 15 bases between them. CDR1 MDHEN and CDR2 SYDVKM come from the germline V gene. This CDR3 reads CASSLDGKVYEQYF. In DNA, the CDR3 is TGTGCCAGCAGCCTTGACGGAAAGGTCTACGAGCAGTACTTC. The full variable domain, in which reference TRBV28 and TRBJ2-7 provide the parts outside the CDR3, is DVKVTQSSRYLVKRTGEKVFLECVQDMDHENMFWYRQDPGLGLRLIYFSYDVKMKEKGDIPEGYSVSREKKERFSLILESASTNQTSMYLCASSLDGKVYEQYFGPGTRLTVT.

The chain combines TRBV28 with TRBJ1-6, with 8 bases matching TRBD1. Unmatched junction bases numbered 5, after V lost 4 bases and J lost 6 bases. CDR1 is MDHEN, CDR2 SYDVKM, per germline. The CDR3 loop spans 15 amino acids. CDR3 residues: CASSSRQGLNSPLHF. The CDR3, as DNA: TGTGCCAGCAGTTCCCGACAGGGGCTTAATTCACCCCTCCACTTT.

V and J are TRBV7-2 and TRBJ2-7; perhaps TRBD1 as D (8 bases). The CDR3 is made up of 16 amino acids. Germline values: CDR1 SGHTA, CDR2 FQGNSA. The V end was cut by 5 bases, the J end by 9 bases, with 26 bases between. The CDR3 here is CASSAPGGQALAGQYF. DNA of the CDR3: TGTGCCAGCAGCGCGCCGGGGGGACAGGCTCTGGCGGGGCAGTACTTC.

The CDR3 is CASSFREADTQYF. The CDR3 DNA follows: TGCGCCAGCAGCTTCAGGGAGGCAGATACGCAGTATTTT. The gene calls are TRBV5-1 and TRBJ2-3; D perhaps matches TRBD2 (6 bases). This CDR3 is built from 13 residues. CDR1 and CDR2 (germline): SGHRS, YFSETQ. Trimming stripped 2 bases from V and 4 bases from J, with 8 bases between.

This clone was seen more than once but under ten times. The chain joins TRBV7-9 to TRBJ2-5; 12 nucleotides agree with TRBD1. The CDR3 has 14 residues. Germline-derived CDR1 and CDR2 are SEHNR and FQNEAQ (reference sequence). The J segment lost 5 bases and the V segment lost 6 bases, leaving 4 bases of the junction unmatched. Here the CDR3 DNA reads TGTGCCAGCAGGGGACAGGGGGCGATCGAGACCCAGTACTTC. Translating gives CASRGQGAIETQYF.

The chain carries TRBV15 and TRBJ2-3; D might be TRBD1 (5 bases). Trimming took off 5 bases at V and 0 bases at J, with 12 bases between the two ends. Germline CDR1 is LNHNV and CDR2 is YYDKDF (reference sequence). The CDR3 spans 15 residues. The DNA of the CDR3 is TGTGCCACCAGCTTTTGGACACAGAGCACAGATACGCAGTATTTT. Its translation: CATSFWTQSTDTQYF.